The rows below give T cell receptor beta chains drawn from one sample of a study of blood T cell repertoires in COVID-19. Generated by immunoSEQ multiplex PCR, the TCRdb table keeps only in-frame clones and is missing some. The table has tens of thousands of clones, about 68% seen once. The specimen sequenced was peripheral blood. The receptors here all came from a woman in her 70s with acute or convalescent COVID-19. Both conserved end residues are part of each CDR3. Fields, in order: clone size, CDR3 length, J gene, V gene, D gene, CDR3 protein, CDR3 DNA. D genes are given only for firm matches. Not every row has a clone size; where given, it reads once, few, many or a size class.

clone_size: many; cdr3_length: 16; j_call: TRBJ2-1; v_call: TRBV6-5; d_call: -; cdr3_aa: CASSLRGGASHNEQFF; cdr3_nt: TGTGCCAGCAGTTTAAGGGGGGGCGCATCGCACAATGAGCAGTTCTTC
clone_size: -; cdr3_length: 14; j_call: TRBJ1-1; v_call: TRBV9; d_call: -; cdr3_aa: CASSGIAVGTEAFF; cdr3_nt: TGTGCCAGCAGCGGCATTGCGGTTGGGACTGAAGCTTTCTTT
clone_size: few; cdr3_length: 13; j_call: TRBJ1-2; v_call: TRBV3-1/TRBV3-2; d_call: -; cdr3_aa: CASRRTGSYGYTF; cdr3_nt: TGTGCCAGCAGACGCACAGGGAGCTATGGCTACACCTTC
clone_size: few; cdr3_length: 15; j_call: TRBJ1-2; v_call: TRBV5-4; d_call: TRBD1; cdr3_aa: CASSIPDRGLDGYTF; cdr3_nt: TGTGCCAGCAGCATCCCGGACAGGGGGTTGGATGGCTACACCTTC
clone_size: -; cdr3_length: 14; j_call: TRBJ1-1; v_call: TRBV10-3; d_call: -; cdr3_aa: CAIQEWGDSTEAFF; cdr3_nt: TGTGCCATCCAGGAATGGGGGGATAGCACTGAAGCTTTCTTT
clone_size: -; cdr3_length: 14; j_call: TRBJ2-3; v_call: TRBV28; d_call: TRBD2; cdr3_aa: CATRLGGSLDTQYF; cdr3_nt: TGTGCCACCCGCCTGGGAGGGTCCCTAGATACGCAGTATTTT
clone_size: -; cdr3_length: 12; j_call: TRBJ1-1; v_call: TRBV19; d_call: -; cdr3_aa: CASSIRGREAFF; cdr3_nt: TGTGCCAGTAGTATTCGAGGGAGAGAAGCTTTCTTT
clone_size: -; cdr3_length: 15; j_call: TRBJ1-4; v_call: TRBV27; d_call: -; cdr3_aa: CASSPRGFTNEKLFF; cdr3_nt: TGTGCCAGCAGCCCGAGGGGGTTTACTAATGAAAAACTGTTTTTT
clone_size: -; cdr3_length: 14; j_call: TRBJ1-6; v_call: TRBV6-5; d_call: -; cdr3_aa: CASTINRARSPLHF; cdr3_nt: TGTGCCAGCACCATCAACAGGGCTAGATCACCCCTCCACTTT
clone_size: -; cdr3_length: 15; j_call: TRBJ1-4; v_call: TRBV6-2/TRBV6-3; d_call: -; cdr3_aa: CASSRGGSSNEKLFF; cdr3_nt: TGTGCCAGCAGTCGGGGGGGTTCGTCTAATGAAAAACTGTTTTTT
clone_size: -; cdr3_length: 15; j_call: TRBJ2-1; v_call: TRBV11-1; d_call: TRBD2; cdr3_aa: CASSSGLAGRNEQFF; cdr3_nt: TGTGCCAGCAGCTCGGGACTAGCGGGAAGAAATGAGCAGTTCTTC
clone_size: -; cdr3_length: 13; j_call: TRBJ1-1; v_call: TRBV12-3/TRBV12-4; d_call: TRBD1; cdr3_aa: CASSFGTGVEAFF; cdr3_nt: TGTGCCAGCAGTTTTGGGACAGGGGTTGAGGCTTTCTTT
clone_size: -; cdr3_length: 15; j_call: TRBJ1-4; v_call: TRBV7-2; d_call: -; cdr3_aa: CASSLSSRGNEKLFF; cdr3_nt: TGTGCCAGCAGCTTATCGTCCAGGGGTAATGAAAAACTGTTTTTT
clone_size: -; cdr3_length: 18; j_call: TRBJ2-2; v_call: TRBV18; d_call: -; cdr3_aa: CASSPFATPNGGTGELFF; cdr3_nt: TGTGCCAGCTCACCCTTCGCAACACCCAATGGGGGGACCGGGGAGCTGTTTTTT
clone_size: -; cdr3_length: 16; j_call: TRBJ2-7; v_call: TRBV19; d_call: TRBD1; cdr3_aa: CASSIGQGAFIHEQYF; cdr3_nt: TGTGCCAGTAGTATAGGCCAGGGGGCTTTCATCCACGAGCAGTACTTC
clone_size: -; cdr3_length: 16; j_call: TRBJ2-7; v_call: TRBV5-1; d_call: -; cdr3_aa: CASSLATGQAPYEQYF; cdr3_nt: TGCGCCAGCAGCTTGGCCACTGGACAAGCCCCCTACGAGCAGTACTTC
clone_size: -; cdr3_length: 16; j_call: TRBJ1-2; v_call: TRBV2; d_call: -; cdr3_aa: CASSEGRGSPSGGYTF; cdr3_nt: TGTGCCAGCAGTGAAGGCAGGGGATCTCCCTCTGGGGGCTACACCTTC
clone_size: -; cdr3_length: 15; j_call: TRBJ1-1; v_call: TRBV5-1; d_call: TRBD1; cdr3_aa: CASSRAGGRQAEAFF; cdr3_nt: TGCGCCAGCAGCAGGGCAGGGGGTAGGCAGGCTGAAGCTTTCTTT
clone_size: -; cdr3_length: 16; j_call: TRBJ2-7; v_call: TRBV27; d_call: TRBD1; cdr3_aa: CASSSSRRDRIYEQYF; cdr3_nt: TGTGCCAGCAGTTCGTCCCGCCGGGACAGGATCTACGAGCAGTACTTC
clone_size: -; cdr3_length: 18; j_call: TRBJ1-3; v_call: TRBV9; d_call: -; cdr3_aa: CASSVDPPSRSGRNTIYF; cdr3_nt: TGTGCCAGCAGCGTAGACCCCCCTAGCAGGTCGGGCCGAAACACCATATATTTT
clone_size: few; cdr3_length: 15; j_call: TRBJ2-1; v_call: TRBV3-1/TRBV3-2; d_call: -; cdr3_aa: CASSQHPNSGNEQFF; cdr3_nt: TGTGCCAGCAGCCAACACCCCAATAGCGGCAATGAGCAGTTCTTC
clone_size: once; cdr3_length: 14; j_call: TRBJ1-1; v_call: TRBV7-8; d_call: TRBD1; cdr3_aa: CASRPGQMNTEAFF; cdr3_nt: TGTGCCAGCAGGCCGGGACAGATGAATACTGAAGCTTTCTTT
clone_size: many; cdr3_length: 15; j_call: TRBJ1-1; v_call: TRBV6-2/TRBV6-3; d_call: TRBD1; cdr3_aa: CASSWDRGPYSEAFF; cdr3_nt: TGTGCCAGCAGCTGGGACAGGGGGCCATATTCAGAAGCTTTCTTT
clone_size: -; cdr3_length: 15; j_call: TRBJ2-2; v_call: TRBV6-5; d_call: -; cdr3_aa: CASRFGTGGERELFF; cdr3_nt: TGTGCCAGCAGATTTGGGACTGGCGGGGAGAGGGAGCTGTTTTTT
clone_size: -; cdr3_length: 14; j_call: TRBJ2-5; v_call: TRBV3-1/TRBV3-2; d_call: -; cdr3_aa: CASSRRSVVETQYF; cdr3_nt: TGTGCCAGCAGCCGGCGGTCGGTAGTAGAGACCCAGTACTTC
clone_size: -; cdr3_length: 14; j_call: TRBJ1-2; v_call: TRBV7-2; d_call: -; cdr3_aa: CASSLAGAGNGYTF; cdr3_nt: TGTGCCAGCAGCTTAGCGGGGGCAGGGAATGGCTACACCTTC
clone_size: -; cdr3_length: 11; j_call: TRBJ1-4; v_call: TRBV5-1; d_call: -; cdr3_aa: CASSSREKLFF; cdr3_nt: TGCGCCAGCAGCTCCCGGGAAAAACTGTTTTTT
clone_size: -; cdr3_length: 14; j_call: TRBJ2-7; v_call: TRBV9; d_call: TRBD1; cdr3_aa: CASSPGQALYEQYF; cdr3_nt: TGTGCCAGCAGCCCGGGACAGGCCCTCTACGAGCAGTACTTC
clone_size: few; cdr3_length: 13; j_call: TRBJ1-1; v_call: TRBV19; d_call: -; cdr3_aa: CASSTNMNTEAFF; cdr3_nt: TGTGCCAGTAGCACTAACATGAACACTGAAGCTTTCTTT
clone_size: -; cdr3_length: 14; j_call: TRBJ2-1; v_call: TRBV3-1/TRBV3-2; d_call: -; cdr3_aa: CASSQDWRNNEQFF; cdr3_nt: TGTGCCAGCAGCCAAGATTGGAGAAACAATGAGCAGTTCTTC
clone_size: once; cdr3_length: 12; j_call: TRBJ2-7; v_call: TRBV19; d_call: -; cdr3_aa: CASSERAREQYF; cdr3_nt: TGTGCCAGTAGTGAGAGGGCGCGGGAGCAGTACTTC
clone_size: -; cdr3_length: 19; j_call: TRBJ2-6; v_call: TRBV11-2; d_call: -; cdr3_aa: CASSLEEDSPHSGANVLTF; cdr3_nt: TGTGCCAGCAGCTTAGAAGAGGATAGCCCTCACTCTGGGGCCAACGTCCTGACTTTC
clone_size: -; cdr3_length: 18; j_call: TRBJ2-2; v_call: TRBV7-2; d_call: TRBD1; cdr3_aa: CASSLVATGGPNTGELFF; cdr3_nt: TGTGCCAGCAGCTTAGTGGCGACAGGGGGCCCGAACACCGGGGAGCTGTTTTTT
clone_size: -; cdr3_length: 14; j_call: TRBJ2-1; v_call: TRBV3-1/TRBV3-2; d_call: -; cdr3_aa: CASSQGPSGGEQFF; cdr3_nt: TGTGCCAGCAGCCAAGGTCCCAGTGGTGGTGAGCAGTTCTTC
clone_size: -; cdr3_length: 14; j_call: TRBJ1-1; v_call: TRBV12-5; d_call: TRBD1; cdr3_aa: CASGVGQGRTEAFF; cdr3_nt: TGTGCTAGTGGTGTTGGACAGGGTCGGACTGAAGCTTTCTTT
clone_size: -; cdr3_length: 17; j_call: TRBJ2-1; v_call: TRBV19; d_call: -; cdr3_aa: CASARVRTASSYNEQFF; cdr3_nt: TGTGCCAGTGCCAGGGTACGGACGGCGAGCTCCTACAATGAGCAGTTCTTC
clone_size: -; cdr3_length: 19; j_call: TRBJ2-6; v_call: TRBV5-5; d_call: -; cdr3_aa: CASSLDGQGILSGANVLTF; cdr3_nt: TGTGCCAGCAGCTTGGATGGCCAGGGGATCCTCTCTGGGGCCAACGTCCTGACTTTC
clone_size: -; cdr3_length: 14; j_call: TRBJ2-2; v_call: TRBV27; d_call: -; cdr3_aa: CASSLLGNTGELFF; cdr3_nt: TGTGCCAGCAGTTTACTAGGGAACACCGGGGAGCTGTTTTTT
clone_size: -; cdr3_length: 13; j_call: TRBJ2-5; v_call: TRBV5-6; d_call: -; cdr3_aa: CASSGGSQETQYF; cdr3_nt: TGTGCCAGCAGTGGGGGGTCCCAAGAGACCCAGTACTTC
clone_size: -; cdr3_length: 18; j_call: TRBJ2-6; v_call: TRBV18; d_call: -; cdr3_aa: CASSPISGTFSGANVLTF; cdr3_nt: TGTGCCAGCTCACCCATATCCGGGACATTTTCTGGGGCCAACGTCCTGACTTTC
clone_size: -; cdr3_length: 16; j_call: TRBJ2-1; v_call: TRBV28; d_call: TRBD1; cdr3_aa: CASSVPGTGGYNEQFF; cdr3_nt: TGTGCCAGCTCAGTCCCCGGGACAGGGGGCTACAATGAGCAGTTCTTC
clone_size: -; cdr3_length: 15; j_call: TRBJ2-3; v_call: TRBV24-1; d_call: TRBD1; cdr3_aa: CATSEAGGMADTQYF; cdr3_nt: TGTGCCACCAGTGAGGCAGGGGGCATGGCAGATACGCAGTATTTT
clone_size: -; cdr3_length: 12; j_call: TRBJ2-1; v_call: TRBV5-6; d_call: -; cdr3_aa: CASTDGLLEQFF; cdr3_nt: TGTGCCTCAACCGACGGACTCCTGGAGCAGTTCTTC
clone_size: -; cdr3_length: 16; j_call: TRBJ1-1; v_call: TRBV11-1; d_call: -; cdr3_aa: CASSSTPNTGLTEAFF; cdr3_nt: TGTGCCAGCAGCTCGACGCCGAATACAGGGCTCACTGAAGCTTTCTTT
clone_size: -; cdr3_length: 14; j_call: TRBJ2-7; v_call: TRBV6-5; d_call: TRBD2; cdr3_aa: CASSSPGLRLEQYF; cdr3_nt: TGTGCCAGCAGTTCCCCGGGACTAAGATTGGAGCAGTACTTC
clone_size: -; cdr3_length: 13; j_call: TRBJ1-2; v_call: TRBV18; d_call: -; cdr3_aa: CASSPPGDYGYTF; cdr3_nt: TGTGCCAGCTCTCCTCCGGGGGACTATGGCTACACCTTC
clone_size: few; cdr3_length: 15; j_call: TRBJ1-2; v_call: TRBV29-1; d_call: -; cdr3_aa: CSVEDLIQGRYGYTF; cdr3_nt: TGCAGCGTTGAAGATCTTATACAGGGCCGCTATGGCTACACCTTC
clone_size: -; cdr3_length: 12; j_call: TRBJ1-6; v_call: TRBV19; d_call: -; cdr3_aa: CASTERGSPLHF; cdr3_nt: TGTGCCAGTACCGAAAGGGGATCACCCCTCCACTTT
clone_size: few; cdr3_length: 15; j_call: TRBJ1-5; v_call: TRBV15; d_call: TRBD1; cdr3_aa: CATSREGTGGKPQHF; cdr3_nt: TGTGCCACCAGCAGAGAGGGCACAGGGGGGAAGCCCCAGCATTTT
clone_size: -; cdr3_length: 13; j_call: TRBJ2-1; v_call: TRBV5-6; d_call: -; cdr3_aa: CASSPNNGVQQFF; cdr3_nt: TGTGCCAGCAGCCCAAATAACGGGGTCCAGCAGTTCTTC